This TCR beta chain was sequenced for a study of cytomegalovirus exposure and HLA in healthy donors. Across the whole study: Early released data comprised around 79 million unique TCRs from HLA-typed donors.

It was with 60 Vbeta and 13 Jbeta primers that the PCR ran. Produced via immunoSEQ multiplex PCR; TCRdb's table is partial and in-frame only. The repertoire includes around 76,000 clones, roughly 73% of them detected once, and more than 15% sits in the top ten. Trimming removed 1 base from V and 0 bases from J; junction bases left unmatched: 2. The CDR3 totals 17 residues. Germline V lookup: CDR1 LGHNA, CDR2 YNFKEQ. The clonotype was recovered from a woman aged 40 to 49 in good health and CMV-seropositive. The V and J genes are TRBV4-2 and TRBJ2-6, with 8 positions matching TRBD2. Sequences were obtained from PBMCs. The CDR3 DNA sequence: TGTGCCAGCAGCCAAGTCGGGGGGGCCTCTGGGGCCAACGTCCTGACTTTC. As protein: CASSQVGGASGANVLTF.